This T cell receptor (beta chain) comes out of a study of control samples from healthy donors and cancer patients. The germline gives CDR1 KGHSY, CDR2 FQNENV. V gave up 4 bases and J gave up 6 bases; unmatched junction bases: 12. The CDR3 spans 16 residues. Assay: immunoSEQ multiplex PCR; the TCRdb copy retains only in-frame clones and omits some. The sample comprises 60,000 to 80,000 clones, roughly 90% of which are singletons, and approximately 3.6% rests with the top ten. The source is a woman in her forties or fifties in good health. Sequencing used blood. The gene calls are TRBV16 and TRBJ1-1; the match to TRBD1 covers 9 bases. In DNA form, the CDR3 reads TGTGCCAGCAGCCCTTCTTACAGGGGGCAGGGGGCTGAAGCTTTCTTT. As protein: CASSPSYRGQGAEAFF.